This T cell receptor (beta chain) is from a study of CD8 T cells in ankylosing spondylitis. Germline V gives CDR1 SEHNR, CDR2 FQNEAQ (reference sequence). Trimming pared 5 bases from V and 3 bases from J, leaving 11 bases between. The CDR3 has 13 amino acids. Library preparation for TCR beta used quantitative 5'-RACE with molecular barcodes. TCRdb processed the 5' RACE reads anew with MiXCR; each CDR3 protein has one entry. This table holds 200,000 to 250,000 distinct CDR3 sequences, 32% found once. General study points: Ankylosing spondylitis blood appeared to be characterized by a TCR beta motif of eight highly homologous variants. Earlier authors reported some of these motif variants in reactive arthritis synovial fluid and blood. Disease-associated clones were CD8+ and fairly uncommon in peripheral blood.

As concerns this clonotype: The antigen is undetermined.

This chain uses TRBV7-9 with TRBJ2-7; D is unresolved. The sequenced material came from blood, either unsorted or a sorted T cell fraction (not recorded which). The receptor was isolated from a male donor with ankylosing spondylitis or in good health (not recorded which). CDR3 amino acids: CASSPSGDYEQYF. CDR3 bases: TGTGCCAGCAGCCCTTCGGGTGACTACGAGCAGTACTTC.